The present T cell receptor (beta chain) was sequenced within a study of shared clonotypes between healthy human individuals. General study findings and limits: Memory subsets had estimated richness that was generally smaller than that of naive subsets. Donor clonotype sharing was expected to depend on sequencing depth. Clonotypes not shared had lower generation probabilities than those common to all four donors.

The data were produced by immunoSEQ multiplex PCR, yet TCRdb's version contains in-frame clones alone and is incomplete. The table includes some 1.5 million clones, approximately 98% detected once. To note about this clone: The antigen is unknown.

The germline V and J ends were trimmed by 4 bases and 2 bases, with 14 bases remaining between them. In germline, CDR1 is MGHRA, CDR2 YSYEKL. CDR3 length: 16 residues. Only Caucasian adults living in Nashville, Tennessee served as donors. Sequenced material: naive CD4+ T cells sorted from blood. Subset described: CD45RA+ positively selected. This sequence joins TRBV4-1 and TRBJ2-2; no clear D. The sequence came from a man aged 25 to 45 in good health. CDR3 nucleotide sequence: TGCGCCAGCAGCCGGATCCTGACACATAACACCGGGGAGCTGTTTTTT. Encoded protein: CASSRILTHNTGELFF.